A single T cell receptor (beta chain) is shown here with its context. This clonotype was recorded at least ten times. It has no known antigen specificity. It has no much larger one-base neighbor in the sample; base qualities were not kept. Reading the germline V gene gives CDR1 SNHLY and CDR2 FYNNEI. The CDR3 covers 14 residues, taking in both the cysteine and the phenylalanine. Of the read, only the CDR3 DNA is kept; its 42 bases are in frame from base 1. At the junction V is shortened by 6 bases and J by 1 base; bases outside the gene matches: 5. The record originates from a study of neurological immune-mediated disorders (dated by TCRdb to about 2019). Some background on the complete study: Of the approximately 34 multiple sclerosis patients, about 30 had relapsing-remitting MS and 3 had secondary progressive MS. The cohort comprised roughly 65 subjects: around 15 HAM/TSP patients, approximately 34 multiple sclerosis patients and about 20 healthy controls. Longitudinal samples, technical triplicates and paired sorted CD4+ and CD8+ T-cell subsets, alongside PBMC samples, were included among the approximately 110 TCR-beta libraries. Using UMI-based sequencing, the study compared peripheral blood TCR-beta repertoires from patients with HTLV-I-associated myelopathy (HAM/TSP), patients with multiple sclerosis, and healthy controls. Points the paper makes about the study in general: The MS cluster showed no association with clinical or MRI features, and the authors stated that larger cohorts are needed. The highest TCR clonal expansion was observed in HAM/TSP patients, whereas the lowest was observed in MS patients, even when compared with healthy controls. Across subjects, expanded clones never shared an identical CDR3 amino acid sequence, which suggests that the TCR-beta repertoires in every group were private. Repertoires from 18 of 34 MS patients were grouped by phylogenetic analysis into a cluster of related CDR3 sequences, suggesting a possible repertoire-level signature.

Unsorted PBMC libraries were generated from 2 million PBMCs stored in RNAlater at -80 °C until RNA extraction. Multiple sclerosis patients were enrolled in a US clinical protocol under which disease progression was evaluated by magnetic resonance imaging. Peripheral blood underwent Ficoll-Hypaque density gradient centrifugation to isolate PBMCs, which were then cryopreserved in liquid nitrogen. cDNA was synthesized by template-switch 5'RACE using a primer carrying a 10-nucleotide random unique molecular identifier by which each TCR transcript was tagged. Over 160 million TCR-beta sequences, covering 15-18 subjects, were produced in each sequencing run. Total RNA was extracted with the RNeasy kit. Using the KAPA Real-time Library Amplification kit, TCR-beta VDJ regions were amplified with primers for the TCR constant region and the 5'RACE anchor. Sample indexes and Illumina adaptors were added in a first PCR, and a second PCR then increased library yield. After Ampure bead purification, the roughly 650 bp TCR product was size-selected on a 2% E-gel SizeSelection system. Library quality was checked on a Bioanalyzer, concentration was measured with Qubit, and libraries were quantified with the Kapa Library Quantification kit before pooling. Libraries were sequenced paired-end 2 x 150 bp on an Illumina HiSeq 2500. To increase sequence diversity, roughly 23-30% phiX was spiked into each library pool. Concerning the study's data processing: Quality-filtered reads were processed with the UMI-based MiGEC pipeline, and over 85% of raw TCR sequences were removed by the MiGEC pipeline during error correction. VDJ genes were aligned to IMGT germline references, and clonotypes were defined by unique CDR3 amino acid sequence plus V-J genes. Clonal expansion, Shannon diversity and CDR3 relatedness (CalcPairwiseDistances, ClusterSamples) were evaluated with VDJtools, and phylogenetic trees were built with CLCbio workbench. Using coefficient-of-variation modelling across technical triplicates, the study counted a clone as expanded if it had at least 8 unique UMIs. Clones were called with MiXCR by TCRdb after fastp trimmed the public reads at Q25, and only in-frame beta chains were retained. Under each unique CDR3 protein, matching rows form one entry showing the most common genes and DNA. TCRdb, not the original authors, processed these V and J calls. The sample table records 60,000 to 85,000 distinct CDR3 sequences; 5.2% of these occur just once. The ten largest clones represent less than 7.5% of the sample.

The clonotype originates from a man between 18 and 29 years old with multiple sclerosis. Sequenced sample: PBMCs. The chain joins TRBV2 to TRBJ1-1; 7 central bases correspond to TRBD1. The DNA sequence is as follows: TGTGCCAGCAGCGCAGACAGGGCGAACACTGAAGCTTTCTTT. It translates as CASSADRANTEAFF.